The present T cell receptor beta chain was sequenced within a study of blood T cell repertoires in COVID-19. The V segment lost 5 bases and the J segment 5 bases; nucleotides outside the gene matches: 8. CDR3 length: 14 residues. Germline V CDR1 and CDR2: SGHTA, FQGTGA. The study recruited people aged 18 to 89 years across 24 US areas. Membership in each cohort depended on participant-reported clinical history. Within 2 weeks before study entry, exposed participants met a COVID-19 case. Methods used by the authors: Estimates of nucleated cell counts were drawn from the amplification of reference gene primers. Using immunoSEQ multiplex PCR, the repertoire was profiled, and TCRdb retains in-frame clones only, with some absent. From that table come the V and J calls and clone size; the DNA was used to work out D and trimming. Of some 360,000 clones listed, about nine tenths are singletons.

V is TRBV7-3 and J is TRBJ2-5; 7 nucleotides line up with TRBD2. Sequencing was carried out using PBMCs or T cells enriched from blood (not recorded which). The receptor was derived from a woman in her twenties or thirties who had been exposed to COVID-19. CDR3 amino acids: CASSPSSGIETQYF. Written as DNA, the CDR3 is TGTGCCAGCAGCCCGTCAAGCGGGATTGAGACCCAGTACTTC.